This T cell receptor (beta chain) derives from a study of beta chain features in type 1 diabetes. Findings of the study overall: Shortening of TCRB CDR3s, moderate but significant, appeared in all four CD4+ subsets of Type 1 diabetes patients.

Regarding this clone: The antigen remains undetermined.

Of the isolated RNA, all was reverse transcribed, and so the sequenced material was expressed TCRB transcripts. TCRdb's table, derived via immunoSEQ multiplex PCR, lists solely in-frame clones and lacks some. The sample yields roughly 160,000 clones, approximately 8.4% seen once. Trimming removed 2 bases at V and 11 bases at J, with 13 bases between. The CDR3 has 13 residues. CDR1 and CDR2 from the germline V gene are SGHRS and YFSETQ. V usage is TRBV5-1 and J usage is TRBJ2-2; D remains ambiguous. This sequence originates from a young man with type 1 diabetes. The sequenced sample was central memory CD4+ T cells from blood. The CDR3 DNA reads as TGCGCCAGCAGCTTCCCGCCTAGGCCCGAGCTGTTTTTT. Its translation: CASSFPPRPELFF.